This T cell receptor beta chain is drawn from a study of blood T cell repertoires in COVID-19. Study-level information: T cells, B-cell-depleted T cells, or PBMCs provided the cDNA or gDNA that served as material.

This clone was counted once. Only in-frame clones appear in the TCRdb table, and some are missing; sequencing was by immunoSEQ multiplex PCR. Of more than 80,000 clones in the sample, approximately 86% were seen once. Material: peripheral blood. This TCR came from a woman of 80 years or more with COVID-19, enrolled during active disease.

The chain's CDR3 is CASSLELITDTQYF. CDR3 DNA sequence: TGCGCCAGCAGCTTGGAGCTGATCACAGATACGCAGTATTTT. The chain uses TRBV5-1 and TRBJ2-3; no definite D call. The CDR3 extends over 14 amino acids. V lost 0 bases, J lost 2 bases, and 7 bases lay in between. The germline V gene has CDR1 SGHRS and CDR2 YFSETQ.